Following are 24 T cell receptor beta chains from one sample sequenced in a study of monozygotic twins with inflammatory bowel disease. After re-calling the 5' RACE reads, TCRdb lists one entry per CDR3 protein, DNA absent. The sample holds some 200,000 distinct CDR3 sequences. What was sequenced was blood. The source of these receptors is a human donor with ulcerative colitis or Crohn's disease, or a healthy co-twin of an affected twin (not recorded which).

V usage is TRBV20-1 and J usage is TRBJ2-3; with no DNA, the TCRdb D assignment of TRBD2 cannot be verified. This CDR3 spans 15 amino acids. Per the germline V gene, CDR1 is DFQATT and CDR2 is SNEGSKA (reference sequence). The CDR3 reads CSAPRLAGGTDTQYF.

CDR3 residues: CASSQTKAGVDEQFF. This chain links TRBV6-4 with TRBJ2-1; TCRdb names TRBD2, which stays unverified in the absence of DNA. CDR1 MRHNA and CDR2 SNTAGT come from the germline V gene. This CDR3 spans 15 amino acids.

The J gene is TRBJ1-1, the V gene TRBV18. Germline CDR1 is KGHSH and CDR2 is LQKENI. This CDR3 region has 13 residues. The CDR3 protein is CASSTIMNTEAFF.

This chain uses TRBV5-1 with TRBJ1-2; TCRdb's D call of TRBD1 is untestable without DNA. CDR3 size: 14 residues. The germline V gene has CDR1 SGHRS and CDR2 YFSETQ. CDR3 loop: CASSWTRDTYGYTF.

This chain joins TRBV4-1 and TRBJ2-7; the D call from TCRdb, TRBD1, cannot be confirmed without DNA. The germline V gene has CDR1 MGHRA and CDR2 YSYEKL. CDR3 length equals 15 residues. CDR3 in amino acids: CASSQEGALLYEQYF.

The rearrangement links TRBV6-1 to TRBJ2-5; without DNA, the TCRdb call of TRBD1 cannot be checked. CDR1 and CDR2 (germline): MNHNS, SASEGT. The CDR3 loop spans 15 amino acids. The CDR3 region is CASSEEVWGRETQYF.

V usage is TRBV12-3 or TRBV12-4 and J usage is TRBJ2-2; TCRdb selects TRBD2, and the lack of DNA leaves this call unchecked. CDR3 length: 17 amino acids. CDR3 amino acids: CASSFGWGTSDTGELFF.

CDR3 sequence: CASSHSGTGNEQFF. The genes are TRBV7-3 and TRBJ2-1; TCRdb selects TRBD2, and the lack of DNA leaves this call unchecked. Germline CDR1 SGHTA, CDR2 FQGTGA. This CDR3 is 14 amino acids long.

The V gene is TRBV20-1, the J gene TRBJ2-7; TCRdb selects TRBD1, and the lack of DNA leaves this call unchecked. Germline CDR1 and CDR2: DFQATT and SNEGSKA (reference sequence). The CDR3 spans 17 residues. This CDR3 reads CSARDPSPGEGSYEQYF.

The V gene is TRBV29-1, the J gene TRBJ2-1; TCRdb's assignment of TRBD2 cannot be checked, as there is no DNA. This CDR3 spans 17 amino acids. The germline gives CDR1 SQVTM, CDR2 ANQGSEA. The CDR3 loop is CSVILISGTRDYNEQFF.

The V and J genes are TRBV2 and TRBJ1-2; TCRdb indicates TRBD1, and absent DNA this call remains unverified. CDR1 is SNHLY, CDR2 FYNNEI, per germline. The CDR3 runs to 13 residues. CDR3 protein: CASTLQGNYGFTF. The entire variable domain, with the rest obtained from reference TRBV2 and TRBJ1-2, is as follows: EPEVTQTPSHQVTQMGQEVILRCVPISNHLYFYWYRQILGQKVEFLVSFYNNEISEKSEIFDDQFSVERPDGSNFTLKIRSTKLEDSAMYFCASTLQGNYGFTFGSGTRLTVV.

This chain uses TRBV30 with TRBJ1-1; TCRdb gives TRBD1 as the D gene, but with no DNA this cannot be confirmed. Germline CDR1 reads GTSNPN; CDR2 reads SVGIG (reference sequence). The CDR3 runs 11 residues. The CDR3 reads CAHRGQGEAFF.

V and J are TRBV14 and TRBJ2-7; TCRdb's D gene call, TRBD1, goes unchecked for lack of DNA. This CDR3 comprises 15 residues. Germline V CDR1 and CDR2: SGHDN, FVKESK. The CDR3 reads CASSQVAGPQREQYF.

The genes are TRBV5-1 and TRBJ1-4. Germline values: CDR1 SGHRS, CDR2 YFSETQ. The CDR3 spans 14 residues. CDR3 residues: CASSLGQEDEKLFF.

The genes are TRBV3-1 and TRBJ1-4. Germline V lookup: CDR1 LGHDT, CDR2 YNNKEL (reference sequence). The CDR3 contains 15 residues. CDR3 amino acids: CASSQPAVANEKLFF.

The rearrangement joins TRBV29-1 to TRBJ2-1; no DNA is available, so the TRBD1 call from TCRdb remains unchecked. Germline V gives CDR1 SQVTM, CDR2 ANQGSEA. The CDR3 consists of 14 residues. CDR3 residues: CSVLGGGVVNEQFF.

This chain uses TRBV7-6 with TRBJ2-1; TCRdb indicates TRBD2, and absent DNA this call remains unverified. CDR3 length equals 12 residues. Germline assignment: CDR1 SGHVS and CDR2 FNYEAQ. This chain's CDR3 is CASSFRAGEQFF.

The chain employs TRBV25-1 and TRBJ2-2; TCRdb reports TRBD2, a call that lacks DNA to check it against. Germline loops: CDR1 MGHDK, CDR2 SYGVNS. The CDR3 is 17 residues long. CDR3 sequence reads: CASSDRGFSANTGELFF.

J is TRBJ2-7 and V is TRBV7-2. This CDR3 is 15 amino acids long. Looked up from germline, CDR1 is SGHTA and CDR2 is FQGNSA. This CDR3 is CASSLALSVSYEQYF.

The J gene is TRBJ2-1, the V gene TRBV20-1; TCRdb lists TRBD1, though no DNA is available to test this call. This CDR3 is built from 15 residues. Germline V gene sequence: CDR1 DFQATT, CDR2 SNEGSKA (reference sequence). CDR3 region: CSAIKGQGGVDEQFF.

The chain uses TRBV3-1 and TRBJ1-1; TCRdb indicates TRBD1, and absent DNA this call remains unverified. This CDR3 has 14 residues. CDR1 and CDR2 (germline): LGHDT, YNNKEL (reference sequence). The chain's CDR3 is CASSQGTGTPEAFF.

The rearrangement uses TRBV27 and TRBJ2-7; the D call of TRBD1 rests on TCRdb alone, since no DNA is present to check it. This CDR3 has 16 amino acids. Germline CDR1 and CDR2: MNHEY and SMNVEV (reference sequence). The CDR3 spells CASADSSRFFPYEQYF.

The V and J genes are TRBV6-2 or TRBV6-3 and TRBJ2-2. The V gene's germline CDR1 is MNHEY and CDR2 SVGEGT. The CDR3 loop spans 14 amino acids. The CDR3 sequence is CASSYLMGTGELFF.

The chain carries TRBV3-1 and TRBJ2-2; TCRdb names TRBD1, which stays unverified in the absence of DNA. Germline V gene lookup returns CDR1 LGHDT and CDR2 YNNKEL (reference sequence). This CDR3 spans 14 amino acids. This chain's CDR3 is CASGGQSRTGELFF.